This passage covers 27 T cell receptor beta chains from one sample sequenced in a study of tumor-infiltrating lymphocytes in primary liver carcinoma. Synthesis of TCR beta cDNA was carried out from about 540 ng total RNA with a constant-region primer. Three nested multiplex PCR rounds of slightly modified ARM-PCR generated TCR beta libraries. It was with TRBV1-TRBV30 forward primers and a C-beta reverse primer that the first two PCR rounds were run, at roughly 9 cycles each. TCRdb re-called the multiplex PCR reads through MiXCR, storing one row per CDR3 protein. The table has about 180,000 distinct CDR3 sequences, over 45% seen once. RNA was extracted from whole blood without cell sorting, alongside germline DNA. Sequencing input: peripheral blood. The receptors were sampled from a man aged 35-49 years with primary liver carcinoma and hepatitis B virus infection.

In the case of this clonotype: One end of the junction varies from germline; a read error may be responsible. The rearrangement joins TRBV5-1 to TRBJ1-1; D gene ambiguous. The CDR3 consists of 14 residues. Germline V gene data show CDR1 as SGHRS and CDR2 as YFSETQ. The CDR3 loop is CACSLDLQNTEAFF. The CDR3 nucleotides read TGCGCCTGCAGCTTGGATCTCCAGAACACTGAAGCTTTCTTT.

V gene TRBV4-2 combines with J gene TRBJ1-2; D not certain. V dropped 0 bases and J dropped 7 bases, with 15 bases sitting between them. This CDR3 is built from 15 residues. Germline CDR1 LGHNA, CDR2 YNFKEQ. The CDR3 is CASSQDRASPSGYTF. The CDR3, as DNA: TGTGCCAGCAGCCAAGATAGGGCCTCGCCATCTGGCTACACCTTC.

This chain joins TRBV10-1 and TRBJ2-7; 7 bases align to TRBD1. Germline assignment: CDR1 WNHNN and CDR2 SYGVQD (reference sequence). V gave up 4 bases and J gave up 2 bases; unmatched junction bases: 2. The CDR3 is 13 amino acids. DNA of the CDR3: TGCGCCAGCAGTGGACAGGGAACCTACGAGCAGTACTTC. This sequence encodes CASSGQGTYEQYF.

Concerning this clonotype itself: A read error may account for a junction end that differs from germline. The rearrangement joins TRBV11-2 to TRBJ2-2; a weak D match, TRBD2 (5 bases). Germline CDR1 SGHAT, CDR2 FQNNGV. The CDR3 is made up of 14 amino acids. DNA for the CDR3: TGTACCAGCCGGACCCCAAGGAACACCGGGGAACTGTTTTTT. Its translation is CTSRTPRNTGELFF. Filled out from reference TRBV11-2 and TRBJ2-2, the complete variable domain reads EAGVAQSPRYKIIEKRQSVAFWCNPISGHATLYWYQQILGQGPKLLIQFQNNGVVDDSQLPKDRFSAERLKGVDSTLKIQPAKLEDSAVYLCTSRTPRNTGELFFGEGSRLTVL.

As regards this clonotype: The junction departs from the called germline gene at one end, perhaps through a read error. This chain joins TRBV29-1 and TRBJ2-2, with a weak D call TRBD2 (5 bases). Germline CDR1 SQVTM, CDR2 ANQGSEA. CDR3 size: 12 residues. The CDR3 region has the DNA TGCAGCGTTGGTAGTAACACCGGGGAGCTATTTTTT. Translating it yields CSVGSNTGELFF.

This clonotype has just a few counts. The V gene is TRBV12-3 or TRBV12-4, the J gene TRBJ2-1; TRBD2 matches at 7 bases. V was clipped by 5 bases and J by 8 bases; unmatched bases: 9. This CDR3 contains 14 residues. The CDR3 DNA sequence: TGTGCCAGCAGTACTAGCGATCCTGGGGATGAGCAGTTCTTC. Its protein is CASSTSDPGDEQFF.

Concerning this clonotype: One junction end disagrees with the germline gene, perhaps due to a read error. V is TRBV29-1 and J is TRBJ1-2; no firm D call. Germline-derived CDR1 and CDR2 are SQVTM and ANQGSEA. The CDR3 length is 12 residues. CDR3 DNA: TGCAGCGTTGGACCGATTAACTATGGCTACAACTTC. Protein sequence: CSVGPINYGYNF.

This clonotype appeared a few times. The rearrangement joins TRBV6-1 to TRBJ2-1, with D uncertain. The CDR3 totals 13 residues. Between the trimmed V and J ends, which lost 7 bases and 12 bases, there was a span of 19 bases. Germline CDR1 MNHNS, CDR2 SASEGT. The CDR3 loop is CASTVTPITGQFF. CDR3 nucleotide sequence: TGTGCCAGCACCGTTACACCGATAACGGGGCAGTTCTTC.

This chain links TRBV12-3 or TRBV12-4 with TRBJ2-6, with D perhaps being TRBD1 or TRBD2 (5 bases each). This CDR3 has 15 amino acids. The ends were cut back, 3 bases at V and 3 bases at J, with 9 bases in the middle. The DNA for the CDR3 is TGTGCCAGCAGTTTCGGGGCGGGTGGGGCCAACGTCCTGACTTTC. Translating gives CASSFGAGGANVLTF.

This clonotype turned up a few times. The chain employs TRBV6-5 and TRBJ1-4; 7 positions agree with TRBD1. Germline V gene sequence: CDR1 MNHEY, CDR2 SVGAGI. Germline trimming cut 5 bases from V and 5 bases from J; bases unmatched to any gene: 11. This CDR3 is built from 16 residues. The CDR3 DNA reads as TGTGCCAGCAGTCCAGACAGGGCTAGAAGAAATGAAAAACTGTTTTTT. Its translation is CASSPDRARRNEKLFF.

This clonotype was picked up many times. The rearrangement uses TRBV11-2 and TRBJ2-7, with unresolved D. From germline, CDR1 is SGHAT and CDR2 FQNNGV. CDR3 size: 13 residues. Trimming removed 0 bases at V and 7 bases at J, with 10 bases between. The DNA of the CDR3 is TGTGCCAGCAGCTTAGATCCGAGTTGGGAGCAGTACTTC. This codes for CASSLDPSWEQYF.

V gene TRBV11-2 combines with J gene TRBJ2-1; D gene uncertain. Trimming removed 11 bases at V and 4 bases at J, with 15 bases between. The CDR3 covers 13 residues. Germline loops: CDR1 SGHAT, CDR2 FQNNGV. CDR3 protein: CACRARPYNEQFF. DNA for the CDR3: TGTGCCTGTCGGGCCAGGCCTTACAATGAGCAGTTCTTC.

This rearrangement joins TRBV30 to TRBJ2-2; 10 positions agree with TRBD2. CDR1 is GTSNPN, CDR2 SVGIG, per germline (reference sequence). Trimming took 0 bases from V and 3 from J; bases not matched to a gene: 10. The CDR3 contains 18 residues. The CDR3 DNA is TGTGCCTGGAGTGTACGACTACGGCTAGCGGGAGACACCGGGGAGCTGTTTTTT. Protein sequence: CAWSVRLRLAGDTGELFF.

Comments on this clonotype: A much larger clone differs from this one at a single base, so this may be a read error. The chain couples TRBV4-1 to TRBJ2-5, with 10 bases that match TRBD2. The CDR3 sequence is 15 residues long. Germline CDR1 reads MGHRA; CDR2 reads YSYEKL. The CDR3 here is CTSSQSSGRGETQYF. CDR3 coding DNA: TGCACCAGCAGCCAATCTAGCGGGAGAGGAGAGACCCAGTACTTC.

This clonotype was recorded a few times. This chain uses TRBV5-6 with TRBJ1-5; 8 bases are a match to TRBD1. Germline assignment: CDR1 SGHDT and CDR2 YYEEEE. The CDR3 totals 16 residues. Losses at the gene ends were 3 bases for V and 5 bases for J; bases not matched to a gene: 10. This CDR3 is CASSSVGQGMDQPQHF. The DNA of the CDR3 is TGTGCCAGCAGCTCCGTAGGACAGGGAATGGATCAGCCCCAGCATTTT.

This clonotype came up a few times. The chain joins TRBV28 to TRBJ2-1; TRBD1 aligns across 8 bases. The CDR3 loop spans 15 amino acids. CDR1 is MDHEN and CDR2 is SYDVKM in the germline V gene. With 7 bases clipped from V and 2 bases from J, the junction kept 7 bases outside the gene matches. CDR3 in amino acids: CASTTDRGPYNEQFF. DNA for the CDR3: TGTGCCAGCACCACCGACAGGGGTCCCTACAATGAGCAGTTCTTC.

The gene calls are TRBV4-1 and TRBJ2-7, with D hard to call. The CDR3 extends over 15 amino acids. Deletions cut 2 bases from V and 5 bases from J, with 16 bases between. Germline V gives CDR1 MGHRA, CDR2 YSYEKL. CDR3 in DNA: TGCGCCAGCAGCCAAAGGGTCCTGGAAGGTAACGAGCAGTACTTC. Amino acid sequence: CASSQRVLEGNEQYF.

The rearrangement links TRBV5-1 to TRBJ1-5; tentatively, D is TRBD1 (5 bases). The germline V gene encodes CDR1 SGHRS and CDR2 YFSETQ. The CDR3 has 15 amino acids. Trimming removed 0 bases at V and 6 bases at J, with 13 bases between. The CDR3 DNA sequence: TGCGCCAGCAGCTTGGAAGGGGATCGAAGTCAGCCCCAGCATTTT. This codes for CASSLEGDRSQPQHF.

This clonotype was seen more than once but under ten times. The chain links TRBV12-3 or TRBV12-4 to TRBJ2-1; D gene ambiguous. V was trimmed by 1 base and J by 2 bases, leaving 9 bases between them. This CDR3 region has 15 residues. The DNA of the CDR3 is TGTGCCAGCAGTTTAGTACCTCGCACCTACAATGAGCAGTTCTTC. Protein: CASSLVPRTYNEQFF.

The chain links TRBV6-1 to TRBJ2-1; TRBD2 aligns across 7 bases. Germline CDR1 is MNHNS and CDR2 is SASEGT. The length of the CDR3 is 15 residues. The V segment lost 5 bases and the J segment 7 bases; nucleotides outside the gene matches: 11. Here the CDR3 DNA reads TGTGCCAGCAGTCTCTTACCGGGACTAACAAATGAGCAGTTCTTC. Translated: CASSLLPGLTNEQFF.

This clonotype has more than one count but fewer than ten. V gene TRBV4-1 combines with J gene TRBJ2-1; D remains unclear. Trimming stripped 0 bases from V and 15 bases from J, with 15 bases between. Germline values: CDR1 MGHRA, CDR2 YSYEKL. This CDR3 has 13 residues. This CDR3 is CASSQDIGDKRFF. As DNA, the CDR3 is TGCGCCAGCAGCCAAGATATAGGAGACAAACGGTTCTTC.

With respect to this clonotype: In this CDR3 the conserved last residue, phenylalanine or tryptophan, is missing, so a read error is likely. This chain links TRBV11-2 with TRBJ2-7; weak D call: TRBD2 (5 bases). CDR1 is SGHAT, CDR2 FQNNGV, per germline. This CDR3 has 14 amino acids. V was cut by 5 bases and J by 9 bases, with 20 bases left in between. The CDR3 is CASSLALQQQWQYS. The CDR3 nucleotides read TGTGCCAGCAGCCTAGCCCTACAGCAACAGTGGCAGTACTCC.

About this clonotype: One end of the junction fails to match germline, which may point to a read error. The chain couples TRBV11-1 to TRBJ2-1, with 9 nucleotides matching TRBD2. Germline CDR1 and CDR2: SGHAT and FQDESV (reference sequence). The CDR3 runs to 15 residues. The CDR3 nucleotides are TGTGCCAACAGCTTAATCGCGGGAGGGAACAATGAGCAGCTCTTC. This sequence encodes CANSLIAGGNNEQLF.

For this clonotype: Possible read error: a much larger clone is one base away. CDR3 sequence reads: CSVEHPEELGELFF. Here the CDR3 DNA reads TGCAGCGTTGAACATCCCGAGGAACTCGGGGAGCTGTTTTTT. The chain employs TRBV29-1 and TRBJ2-2; D call uncertain. The CDR3 runs 14 residues. The germline V and J ends were trimmed by 2 bases and 7 bases, with 14 bases remaining between them. Germline assignment: CDR1 SQVTM and CDR2 ANQGSEA.

Turning to this clonotype: Being one base from a much bigger clone, this may be a read error. Because the CDR3 is missing its conserved closing phenylalanine or tryptophan, this is likely a read error. The chain uses TRBV11-2 and TRBJ2-7, with 9 bases aligning to TRBD2. Per the germline V gene, CDR1 is SGHAT and CDR2 is FQNNGV. CDR3 size: 15 residues. The J segment lost 2 bases and the V segment lost 5 bases, leaving 7 bases of the junction unmatched. CDR3: CASSLLAGYAYEQYS. The CDR3 bases are TGTGCCAGCAGCCTACTAGCGGGTTACGCCTACGAGCAGTACTCC.

This clonotype was seen a single time. The genes are TRBV7-9 and TRBJ2-7; D unresolved. The ends were cut back, 1 base at V and 7 bases at J, with 11 bases in the middle. The CDR3 consists of 13 residues. CDR1 SEHNR and CDR2 FQNEAQ come from the germline V gene (reference sequence). CDR3 nucleotide sequence: TGTGCCAGCAGCTTAGACGAAGGGTTGGAGCAGTACTTC. Its translation: CASSLDEGLEQYF.

The chain recombines TRBV11-2 with TRBJ2-1, with 8 bases lining up with TRBD1. CDR3 length: 13 residues. Germline V gene lookup returns CDR1 SGHAT and CDR2 FQNNGV. CDR3 sequence (DNA): TGTACCATCAGCTTCCCAGGGGGCAGGGAGCAGTTCTTC. It is translated as CTISFPGGREQFF.